Presented here are 16 T cell receptor beta chains from one specimen sequenced in a study of T cells after somatic rescue of genetic block (dated by TCRdb to the early 2020s). Library creation used the immunoSEQ multiplex PCR assay. In its TCRdb copy, this immuneACCESS table keeps in-frame sequences only and misses some clones. Where compared with another copy, unresolved V genes explain less than half of these, and the others have no known cause. The sample table lists around 57,000 clones, 96% of them with a count of one. Jointly, the top ten make up more than 0.075% of the sample. Source material: peripheral blood mononuclear cells (PBMCs). Every receptor here comes from a child under two years old.

The CDR3 DNA reads TGTGCCAGCAGCTTGGACAATAATGAAAAACTGTTTTTT. Encoded protein: CASSLDNNEKLFF. The chain combines TRBV5-6 with TRBJ1-4; D gene ambiguous. CDR3 length equals 13 residues. Germline V gene lookup returns CDR1 SGHDT and CDR2 YYEEEE. V was cut by 0 bases and J by 4 bases, with 4 bases left in between.

The CDR3 is CAISPIAGPYQETQYF. CDR3 in DNA: TGTGCCATCAGTCCTATAGCGGGGCCGTACCAAGAGACCCAGTACTTC. The genes are TRBV10-3 and TRBJ2-5, with 8 bases fitting TRBD2. The germline V gene has CDR1 ENHRY and CDR2 SYGVKD. The length of the CDR3 is 16 residues. J lost 0 bases, V lost 5 bases, and 8 bases had no gene match.

This clone turned up a few times. The chain recombines TRBV1 with TRBJ1-1; the DNA was not used to check the table's D call, TRBD1. TRBV1 is noted as a pseudogene. The CDR3 spans 13 residues. This CDR3 is CTSSQGQNTEAFF. DNA for the CDR3: TGCACCAGCAGCCAAGGACAGAACACTGAAGCTTTCTTT.

CDR3 bases: TGTGCCAGCAGCTTTGGCTCTGGAAACACCATATATTTT. It specifies CASSFGSGNTIYF. This rearrangement joins TRBV11-2 to TRBJ1-3; no definite D call. Germline values: CDR1 SGHAT, CDR2 FQNNGV. The CDR3 extends over 13 amino acids. The germline V and J ends were trimmed by 3 bases and 0 bases, with 3 bases remaining between them.

The chain has TRBV9 and TRBJ2-6; D remains ambiguous. The CDR3 contains 15 residues. V dropped 0 bases and J dropped 0 bases, with 4 bases sitting between them. The germline CDR1 and CDR2 sequences are SGDLS and YYNGEE. CDR3 in amino acids: CASSVGSSGANVLTF. CDR3 DNA: TGTGCCAGCAGCGTAGGCAGCTCTGGGGCCAACGTCCTGACTTTC.

The V and J genes are TRBV2 and TRBJ1-5; maybe TRBD1 (6 bases). V lost 6 bases and J lost 5, with 17 bases in between. Germline V gene data show CDR1 as SNHLY and CDR2 as FYNNEI. This CDR3 comprises 15 residues. The CDR3 region is CASRYRDMDHQPQHF. The CDR3 DNA reads TGTGCCAGCAGATACAGGGATATGGATCATCAGCCCCAGCATTTT.

This clone was recorded only once. V is TRBV5-6 and J is TRBJ2-2; D is tentatively TRBD1 or TRBD2 (5 bases each). The CDR3 length is 15 residues. V lost 0 bases, J lost 1 base, and 7 bases lay in between. From germline, CDR1 is SGHDT and CDR2 YYEEEE. CDR3 coding DNA: TGTGCCAGCAGCTTGGCGAGGGGGAACACCGGGGAGCTGTTTTTT. Translated: CASSLARGNTGELFF.

As DNA, the CDR3 is TGTGCCAGCAGACATACAGGGCGCAATCAGCCCCAGCATTTT. It translates to CASRHTGRNQPQHF. The genes are TRBV6-1 and TRBJ1-5; a possible D gene is TRBD1 (6 bases). The CDR3 has 14 amino acids. CDR1 MNHNS and CDR2 SASEGT come from the germline V gene. Trimming removed 6 bases from V and 2 bases from J, with 11 bases in between.

The J gene is TRBJ2-7, the V gene TRBV4-3; 8 bases match TRBD2. Germline V gene data show CDR1 as LGHNA and CDR2 as YSLEER. V dropped 4 bases and J dropped 2; count of bases not matched to a gene: 10. The CDR3 has 16 residues. CDR3 in DNA: TGCGCCAGCAGCCTCGCAGCGGGAGTGGCAACCTACGAGCAGTACTTC. This translates into CASSLAAGVATYEQYF.

The chain combines TRBV28 with TRBJ2-3; TRBD2 is a possible D gene (5 bases). The V end lost 6 bases, the J end lost 0 bases, and 16 bases lay between the germline ends. The CDR3 spans 16 residues. The germline V gene encodes CDR1 MDHEN and CDR2 SYDVKM. CDR3 DNA: TGTGCCAGCAGAGAGAGGAGACTACCTAGCACAGATACGCAGTATTTT. It codes for CASRERRLPSTDTQYF.

The CDR3 region is CASGRVQGQLYEQYF. The CDR3 region has the DNA TGTGCCAGCGGGAGGGTACAGGGTCAACTCTACGAGCAGTACTTC. The chain uses TRBV4-2 and TRBJ2-7; TRBD2 might be the D (7 bases). Per germline, CDR1 LGHNA and CDR2 YNFKEQ. Deletions cut 8 bases from V and 3 bases from J, with 20 bases between. This CDR3 contains 15 residues.

V and J are TRBV7-2 and TRBJ2-7; 15 nucleotides line up with TRBD2. CDR1 and CDR2 from the germline V gene are SGHTA and FQGNSA. The CDR3 loop spans 17 amino acids. With V trimmed by 3 bases and J by 2 bases, 5 bases remained unmatched. CDR3 sequence: CASSLGTSGRRTYEQYF. The CDR3 coding sequence is TGTGCCAGCAGCTTGGGGACTAGCGGGAGGCGGACCTACGAGCAGTACTTC.

The chain carries TRBV9 and TRBJ2-3; the D gene is possibly TRBD2 (7 bases). CDR1 and CDR2 (germline): SGDLS, YYNGEE. V gave up 0 bases and J gave up 1 base, with 12 bases separating them. The CDR3 is 16 amino acids. Here the CDR3 reads CASSVGYGGRTDTQYF. In DNA form, the CDR3 reads TGTGCCAGCAGCGTAGGCTACGGGGGGCGCACAGATACGCAGTATTTT. Based on the CDR3 plus reference TRBV9 and TRBJ2-3, the full variable domain is DSGVTQTPKHLITATGQRVTLRCSPRSGDLSVYWYQQSLDQGLQFLIQYYNGEERAKGNILERFSAQQFPDLHSELNLSSLELGDSALYFCASSVGYGGRTDTQYFGPGTRLTVL.

CDR3 sequence: CSVDTYNEQFF. CDR3 in DNA: TGCAGCGTTGACACCTACAATGAGCAGTTCTTC. V usage is TRBV29-1 and J usage is TRBJ2-1; D unresolved. Deletions cut 3 bases from V and 2 bases from J, with 2 bases between. The CDR3 loop spans 11 amino acids. CDR1 and CDR2 (germline): SQVTM, ANQGSEA.

The chain is built from TRBV6-1 and TRBJ2-2, with D perhaps TRBD1 (6 bases). V was trimmed by 3 bases and J by 0 bases, leaving 8 bases between them. This CDR3 comprises 15 residues. Germline V gene sequence: CDR1 MNHNS, CDR2 SASEGT. The CDR3 DNA follows: TGTGCCAGCAGTGAGGGACACTCGAACACCGGGGAGCTGTTTTTT. It translates to CASSEGHSNTGELFF.

This clone was seen only once. The rearrangement joins TRBV6-1 to TRBJ2-1, with a tentative D call TRBD2 (6 bases). The CDR3 sequence is 14 residues long. Germline V gene sequence: CDR1 MNHNS, CDR2 SASEGT. The V end was cut by 10 bases, the J end by 4 bases, with 17 bases between. CDR3 loop: CATRGLANYNEQFF. The CDR3 DNA follows: TGTGCCACCCGAGGGCTAGCGAATTACAATGAGCAGTTCTTC.